These 4 T cell receptor beta chains were sequenced from one sample in a study of radiotherapy plus CTLA-4 blockade in lung cancer listed by TCRdb under 2018. Libraries were constructed by the immunoSEQ multiplex PCR assay. What TCRdb holds here is the immuneACCESS table cut down to in-frame rearrangements. Part of the clones is not present; checked against another copy, under half of the missing clones reflect an unresolved V gene, and the others are unexplained. The sample table holds 35,000 to 40,000 clones, of which 86% were seen once. The ten largest make up approximately 23% of the sample. The sequencing here drew on peripheral blood, taken from a patient treated with radiotherapy plus ipilimumab. The receptors were gathered from a human donor with non-small cell lung cancer whose response to radiotherapy plus ipilimumab could not be evaluated.

This clone was seen just once. The rearrangement uses TRBV5-6 and TRBJ1-6; the D gene is possibly TRBD1 (5 bases). Trimming removed 4 bases from V and 9 bases from J, with 17 bases in between. Germline values: CDR1 SGHDT, CDR2 YYEEEE. This CDR3 is built from 15 residues. This CDR3 reads CASSRSGVMTSPLHF. DNA for the CDR3: TGTGCCAGCAGCCGCTCGGGGGTTATGACTTCACCCCTCCACTTT.

V usage is TRBV9 and J usage is TRBJ2-6; D is uncertain. This CDR3 has 16 amino acids. Trimming took off 3 bases at V and 4 bases at J, with 14 bases between the two ends. CDR1 is SGDLS, CDR2 YYNGEE, per germline. The chain's CDR3 is CASSGDSRPGANVLTF. CDR3 in DNA: TGTGCCAGCAGCGGCGACTCCCGTCCGGGGGCCAACGTCCTGACTTTC.

The gene calls are TRBV18 and TRBJ1-2, with 7 bases matching TRBD1. Trimming removed 4 bases from V and 7 bases from J; junction bases left unmatched: 12. From germline, CDR1 is KGHSH and CDR2 LQKENI. The CDR3 covers 15 residues. As DNA, the CDR3 is TGTGCCAGCTCACGAAACCAGGGGGAGACGCGTGGCTACACCTTC. It yields the protein CASSRNQGETRGYTF.

In its sample, this clone was seen once. The chain has TRBV19 and TRBJ2-1; 7 nucleotides align to TRBD1. V lost 6 bases to trimming and J lost 3 bases; unmatched junction nucleotides: 14. This CDR3 is 17 amino acids long. CDR1 is LNHDA, CDR2 SQIVND, per germline (reference sequence). The DNA for the CDR3 is TGTGCCAGTAGGGCTACCATTACAGGGGCTTACTACAATGAGCAGTTCTTC. Translating gives CASRATITGAYYNEQFF.